This TCR beta chain emerged from a study of Graves' ophthalmopathy and Graves' hyperthyroidism. Study details: Pretreatment peripheral blood was obtained at initial diagnosis.

As the template, RNA transcripts were used to amplify TCR beta CDR3 regions. In the first round, RT-PCR was carried out with HTBI primers, and a multiplex PCR formed the second round. TCRdb recomputed calls from the multiplex PCR reads with MiXCR, one row per CDR3 protein. Here the sample spans nearly 400,000 distinct CDR3 sequences, around 20% being singletons. Study conclusions and caveats: It was with about 68% sensitivity and about 72% specificity that the model predicted ophthalmopathy progression. Most thyroid clonotypes expanded beyond 0.001 frequency were also found in blood.

This clonotype has at least ten counts. Its specificity is unknown. CDR3 size: 12 residues. Per the germline V gene, CDR1 is SQVTM and CDR2 is ANQGSEA. Sequences were obtained from peripheral blood. The chain uses TRBV29-1 and TRBJ2-7; D assignment may be TRBD1 or TRBD2 (6 bases each). This TCR was sampled from a woman aged 18-29 years with Graves' ophthalmopathy. The CDR3 DNA reads TGCAGTGGGGGGCGTGACGCCTACGAGCAGTACTTC. This codes for CSGGRDAYEQYF.